This T cell receptor beta chain was recorded in a study of tumor and adjacent non-tumor tissue in lung cancer. The overall study: There were 11 to 12 adenocarcinoma, a couple of squamous cell carcinoma and 1 small cell lung cancer cases. Aged roughly 30 to 76 years, patients included 10 men and about 5 women with stage I to III disease. Broader study findings: Top 100 clones took a larger repertoire share in normal lung. TCR diversity was significantly greater in tumor than normal lung tissue.

The library came from three nested PCR rounds adapted from ARM-PCR protocols. TCRdb reanalysed the multiplex PCR reads using MiXCR and keeps one entry per CDR3 protein. The repertoire holds some 120,000 distinct CDR3 sequences, over 65% seen once, with roughly 13% in the top ten. V was clipped by 2 bases and J by 9 bases; unmatched bases: 4. Germline V gene data show CDR1 as SGDLS and CDR2 as YYNGEE. The CDR3 has 15 amino acids. RNA was extracted from bulk tissue without any cell sorting. A note on this clonotype: Its specificity is not known.

This clonotype originated in a young man with non-small cell lung cancer. The sequenced material came from lung tumor tissue. V usage is TRBV9 and J usage is TRBJ2-1, with 14 bases aligning to TRBD2. As DNA, the CDR3 is TGTGCCAGCAGCGTGGGACTAGCGGGAGCGAGTGAGCAGTTCTTC. Translated: CASSVGLAGASEQFF.